These T cell receptor beta chains were read from a single sample in a study of CD8+CD57+ T cells in acquired aplastic anemia. One entry per CDR3 protein, called by TCRdb with MiXCR from the reads. The table has 250,000 to 350,000 distinct CDR3 sequences, 50% to 65% seen once. The sequenced sample was sorted CD4+, CD8+, or CD8+CD57+ T cells (not recorded which) from PBMCs. The receptors derive from a human donor with aplastic anemia. CDR3s include the opening cysteine and the closing phenylalanine or tryptophan. A D gene is named only where the DNA matches it firmly. Not every row has a clone size; where given, it reads once, few, many or a size class.

J gene	D gene	clone size	V gene	CDR3 DNA	CDR3 protein
TRBJ2-3	NA	few	TRBV20-1	TGCAGTGCTAGAGGTTCACAGGCCACTAGCACAGATACGCAGTATTTT	CSARGSQATSTDTQYF
TRBJ2-1	NA	many	TRBV6-5	TGTGCCAGCAGTGACCCTTCTCGGTATGGTGAGCAGTTCTTC	CASSDPSRYGEQFF
TRBJ2-7	TRBD2	NA	TRBV7-9	TGTGCCAGCAGCTTAGACCCCGGGGGGAACGAGCAGTACTTC	CASSLDPGGNEQYF
TRBJ1-2	TRBD1	many	TRBV13	TGTGCCAGCAGCGAGACAGGGCTCTATGGCTACACCTTC	CASSETGLYGYTF
TRBJ2-1	TRBD2	NA	TRBV7-9	TGTGCCAGCAGCTCAGGACTAGCGCAGATATACAATGAGCAGTTCTTC	CASSSGLAQIYNEQFF
TRBJ1-2	NA	NA	TRBV12-3/TRBV12-4	TGTGCCAGCAGTTTAGGGGCCCGACCTTATGGCTACACCTTC	CASSLGARPYGYTF
TRBJ1-1	NA	once	TRBV6-6	TGTGCCAGCAGTTACTCTCTACCTAGGGATACAGCTTTCTTT	CASSYSLPRDTAFF
TRBJ1-1	NA	NA	TRBV7-2	TGTGCCAGCAGCTTAGCTAGGGGTGTAACTGAAGCTTTCTTT	CASSLARGVTEAFF
TRBJ1-1	NA	NA	TRBV15	TGTGCCACCAGCAGAGCGAAGTGGACCATGAACACTGAAGCTTTCTTT	CATSRAKWTMNTEAFF
TRBJ2-6	NA	NA	TRBV20-1	TGCAGTGCTAGAGGGGTGGCTGGGGCCAACGTCCTGACTTTC	CSARGVAGANVLTF
TRBJ2-7	NA	few	TRBV2	TGTGCCAGCAGTGAACGCTCAGTCTACGAGCAGTACTTC	CASSERSVYEQYF
TRBJ2-2	NA	many	TRBV7-3	TGTGCCAGCAGTCGAACTCCTCGGACAGTGGCCGGGGAGCTGTTTTTT	CASSRTPRTVAGELFF
TRBJ1-1	TRBD1	NA	TRBV20-1	TGCAGTGCTAGAGAACAGGGGGACACTGAAGCTTTCTTT	CSAREQGDTEAFF
TRBJ2-3	NA	NA	TRBV20-1	TGCAGTGCTAGAGATACAGTGGGTGGGACAGATACGCAGTATTTT	CSARDTVGGTDTQYF
TRBJ1-4	NA	NA	TRBV7-6	TGTGCCAGCAGCTTAAGGGAGGGAGCCGAAAAACTGTTTTTT	CASSLREGAEKLFF
TRBJ2-2	NA	many	TRBV5-1	TGCGCCAGCAGCTTGTTAGCGGACGGAACCGGGGAGCTGTTTTTT	CASSLLADGTGELFF
TRBJ1-1	NA	many	TRBV30	TGTGCCTGGAGTGTAATGGGGGTAGGGGTCACTGAAGCTTTCTTT	CAWSVMGVGVTEAFF
TRBJ2-1	NA	NA	TRBV7-9	TGTGCCAGCAGCTTAGATGGATATGAGCAGTTCTTC	CASSLDGYEQFF
TRBJ2-7	TRBD1	few	TRBV19	TGTGCCAGTAGTTCCGCCGGGACAGGGAACTACGAGCAGTACTTC	CASSSAGTGNYEQYF
TRBJ1-2	NA	NA	TRBV5-4	TGTGCCTGCAGCCCCGGCGGCGTAAACTATGGCTACACCTTC	CACSPGGVNYGYTF
TRBJ2-7	TRBD2	many	TRBV12-3/TRBV12-4	TGTGCCAGCATCAATACATTTAGACCGGGACTAAGCTCCTACGAGCAGTACTTC	CASINTFRPGLSSYEQYF